The 32 T cell receptor beta chains below were found in one sample sequenced in a study of shared clonotypes between healthy human individuals. Libraries were prepared by immunoSEQ multiplex PCR; TCRdb keeps only in-frame clonotypes and omits some of them. Of over 700,000 clones listed, 55% to 75% are singletons. The material sequenced was memory CD4+ T cells sorted from blood. The subset denotes: CD45RA-negative fraction. The receptors stem from a woman aged 25-40 years in good health.

On this clone: This sequence may be a read error, since a much larger clone differs from it by one base. V usage is TRBV5-4 and J usage is TRBJ1-2; D perhaps matches TRBD1 (5 bases). CDR1 is SGHNT and CDR2 is YYREEE in the germline V gene (reference sequence). This CDR3 has 13 residues. The ends were cut back, 2 bases at V and 2 bases at J, with 7 bases in the middle. The CDR3 coding sequence is TGTGCCAGCAGCTTCGACAGAAACTATGGCTACACCTTC. Translated: CASSFDRNYGYTF.

The chain couples TRBV5-6 to TRBJ2-7, with 7 positions matching TRBD1. Germline V CDR1 and CDR2: SGHDT, YYEEEE. CDR3 length equals 14 residues. The ends lost 3 bases at V and 1 base at J; junction bases unmatched: 4. For the CDR3, the DNA is TGTGCCAGCAGCTACAACAGGGGATCCTACGAGCAGTACTTC. It translates to CASSYNRGSYEQYF.

A word on this clone: The sample has other DNA sequences that encode this CDR3 too. This chain uses TRBV10-1 with TRBJ1-1; D is perhaps TRBD1 (6 bases). Germline V CDR1 and CDR2: WNHNN, SYGVQD (reference sequence). V lost 7 bases, J lost 0 bases, and 9 bases lay in between. This CDR3 comprises 13 residues. The CDR3 nucleotides are TGCGCCAGCACGGACAGCCTGAACACTGAAGCTTTCTTT. It yields the protein CASTDSLNTEAFF.

This sequence joins TRBV7-8 and TRBJ2-7; D tentatively fits TRBD1 or TRBD2 (5 bases each). Germline lookup yields CDR1 SGHVS and CDR2 FQNEAQ. CDR3 size: 16 residues. V was trimmed by 6 bases and J by 1 base, leaving 19 bases between them. The CDR3 DNA reads as TGTGCCAGCAGTCGACCCCCGGCAGGGAGTTCCTACGAGCAGTACTTC. This sequence encodes CASSRPPAGSSYEQYF.

In its sample, this clone was seen a few times. This sample also contains other DNA sequences that code for the same CDR3. The rearrangement links TRBV28 to TRBJ2-5; no reliable D call. Germline CDR1 MDHEN, CDR2 SYDVKM. The CDR3 runs 13 residues. The germline V and J ends were trimmed by 4 bases and 2 bases, with 8 bases remaining between them. The CDR3 DNA sequence: TGTGCCAGCAGTTCTTCACCTCAAGAGACCCAGTACTTC. The encoded protein is CASSSSPQETQYF.

The chain is built from TRBV9 and TRBJ2-3, with 14 bases that match TRBD2. The CDR3 loop spans 18 amino acids. Looked up from germline, CDR1 is SGDLS and CDR2 is YYNGEE. J lost 1 base, V lost 0 bases, and 4 bases had no gene match. This chain's CDR3 is CASSVGLAGGRRTDTQYF. The CDR3, as DNA: TGTGCCAGCAGCGTAGGACTAGCGGGAGGGCGTCGCACAGATACGCAGTATTTT.

The chain is built from TRBV28 and TRBJ2-6; 8 bases match TRBD1. The J segment lost 2 bases and the V segment lost 6 bases, leaving 9 bases of the junction unmatched. CDR3 length: 17 amino acids. The germline CDR1 and CDR2 sequences are MDHEN and SYDVKM. The DNA for the CDR3 is TGTGCCAGCAGCCCGGGACAGGCCCCCGCTGGGGCCAACGTCCTGACTTTC. Translation: CASSPGQAPAGANVLTF.

The J gene is TRBJ1-2, the V gene TRBV27; D might be TRBD1 (6 bases). The CDR3 has 16 residues. V gave up 3 bases and J gave up 5 bases, with 19 bases separating them. Germline lookup yields CDR1 MNHEY and CDR2 SMNVEV (reference sequence). The CDR3: CASSFVGFAGEYGYTF. CDR3 nucleotides: TGTGCCAGCAGTTTTGTAGGTTTTGCAGGGGAGTATGGCTACACCTTC.

The chain is built from TRBV28 and TRBJ1-2; unclear D gene. The CDR3 totals 13 residues. V was shortened by 1 base and J by 4 bases, with 7 bases between the two germline ends. Germline-derived CDR1 and CDR2 are MDHEN and SYDVKM. The CDR3 spells CASSLLGVYGYTF. For the CDR3, the DNA is TGTGCCAGCAGTTTATTAGGAGTCTATGGCTACACCTTC.

The rearrangement links TRBV20-1 to TRBJ2-1; maybe TRBD2 (5 bases). The germline V gene has CDR1 DFQATT and CDR2 SNEGSKA (reference sequence). Trimming removed 6 bases from V and 10 bases from J, with 13 bases in between. The CDR3 covers 11 residues. Here the CDR3 reads CSALNRLEQFF. The CDR3 coding sequence is TGCAGTGCCCTTAACAGACTAGAGCAGTTCTTC.

This chain links TRBV7-8 with TRBJ1-4; 7 bases match TRBD1. The CDR3 contains 14 residues. With V trimmed by 5 bases and J by 8 bases, 8 bases remained unmatched. Germline-derived CDR1 and CDR2 are SGHVS and FQNEAQ. In nucleotides, the CDR3 is TGTGCCAGCAGCGCTTACAGGGGTGGCGAAAAACTGTTTTTT. It translates to CASSAYRGGEKLFF.

The chain uses TRBV11-2 and TRBJ2-2; 7 nucleotides line up with TRBD2. The CDR3 is 15 residues long. V shed 5 bases and J 4 bases; nucleotides not matched to a gene: 7. In germline, CDR1 is SGHAT, CDR2 FQNNGV. The CDR3 sequence: CASSLRLAFTGELFF. The CDR3 region has the DNA TGTGCCAGCAGCCTCAGACTAGCCTTCACCGGGGAGCTGTTTTTT. Full variable domain (missing parts from reference TRBV11-2 and TRBJ2-2): EAGVAQSPRYKIIEKRQSVAFWCNPISGHATLYWYQQILGQGPKLLIQFQNNGVVDDSQLPKDRFSAERLKGVDSTLKIQPAKLEDSAVYLCASSLRLAFTGELFFGEGSRLTVL.

This clone was counted a few times. The genes are TRBV5-1 and TRBJ1-3; no clear D. The CDR3 has 16 residues. Germline values: CDR1 SGHRS, CDR2 YFSETQ. Trimming removed 4 bases at V and 0 bases at J, with 14 bases between. The DNA for the CDR3 is TGCGCCAGCAGCCCCGAGGGAGGCGACTCTGGAAACACCATATATTTT. Its protein product is CASSPEGGDSGNTIYF.

This clone was observed many times. The V and J genes are TRBV5-1 and TRBJ2-5; 7 nucleotides align to TRBD2. CDR1 and CDR2 (germline): SGHRS, YFSETQ. Trimming took 5 bases from V and 5 from J; bases not matched to a gene: 9. This CDR3 is 14 amino acids long. CDR3 amino acids: CASRRGTPRETQYF. The CDR3 DNA follows: TGCGCCAGCAGGCGGGGGACCCCGCGGGAGACCCAGTACTTC.

CDR3 in amino acids: CASSLSTSGLSYEQYF. The CDR3 DNA reads as TGCGCCAGCAGCCTATCGACTAGCGGACTATCCTACGAGCAGTACTTC. V gene TRBV5-1 combines with J gene TRBJ2-7, with 9 bases lining up with TRBD2. This CDR3 region has 16 residues. Germline V gene sequence: CDR1 SGHRS, CDR2 YFSETQ. Germline trimming cut 4 bases from V and 1 base from J; bases unmatched to any gene: 9.

The chain has TRBV5-1 and TRBJ2-3, with TRBD1 identical over 7 bases. The CDR3 contains 14 residues. V dropped 3 bases and J dropped 3; count of bases not matched to a gene: 4. The germline CDR1 and CDR2 sequences are SGHRS and YFSETQ. The CDR3, as DNA: TGCGCCAGCAGCTGGGGACAGACTACAGATACGCAGTATTTT. It yields the protein CASSWGQTTDTQYF.

V usage is TRBV5-1 and J usage is TRBJ1-1, with 10 bases identical to TRBD1. Germline lookup yields CDR1 SGHRS and CDR2 YFSETQ. V shed 4 bases and J 6 bases; nucleotides not matched to a gene: 9. The CDR3 is made up of 15 amino acids. CDR3 residues: CASSPFDRGQAEAFF. Here the CDR3 DNA reads TGCGCCAGCAGCCCTTTCGACAGGGGGCAAGCTGAAGCTTTCTTT.

This clone was observed many times. The CDR3 is CASSPFFGGGNYGYTF. The CDR3 nucleotides are TGTGCCAGCAGCCCTTTTTTTGGGGGAGGTAACTATGGCTACACCTTC. The chain is built from TRBV5-5 and TRBJ1-2; D is possibly TRBD1 (5 bases). V dropped 4 bases and J dropped 1 base, with 17 bases sitting between them. The germline gives CDR1 SGHKS, CDR2 YYEKEE (reference sequence). CDR3 length: 16 amino acids.

The rearrangement joins TRBV19 to TRBJ2-3; D is perhaps TRBD2 (5 bases). The germline V and J ends were trimmed by 6 bases and 3 bases, with 25 bases remaining between them. This CDR3 has 18 residues. Per the germline V gene, CDR1 is LNHDA and CDR2 is SQIVND (reference sequence). The CDR3 nucleotides read TGTGCCAGTAGCAAAGACTCGAACGGCCTAGCTGGGACAGATACGCAGTATTTT. This codes for CASSKDSNGLAGTDTQYF.

The chain carries TRBV28 and TRBJ1-5; no clear D gene. Germline V gene data show CDR1 as MDHEN and CDR2 as SYDVKM. The CDR3 extends over 13 amino acids. V was shortened by 5 bases and J by 3 bases, with 8 bases between the two germline ends. Here the CDR3 reads CASSIQVNQPQHF. The CDR3 DNA sequence: TGTGCCAGCAGTATCCAGGTCAATCAGCCCCAGCATTTT.

The J gene is TRBJ2-1, the V gene TRBV9, with D perhaps TRBD2 (5 bases). The CDR3 is 15 amino acids. The V end was cut by 3 bases, the J end by 4 bases, with 14 bases between. Looked up from germline, CDR1 is SGDLS and CDR2 is YYNGEE. The CDR3 loop reads CASSAGPRGYNEQFF. The DNA for the CDR3 is TGTGCCAGCAGCGCCGGGCCCCGGGGATACAATGAGCAGTTCTTC.

V is TRBV11-2 and J is TRBJ2-7, with 10 bases aligning to TRBD1. V lost 5 bases to trimming and J lost 2 bases; unmatched junction nucleotides: 6. Germline CDR1 reads SGHAT; CDR2 reads FQNNGV. This CDR3 region has 15 residues. CDR3 DNA: TGTGCCAGCAGCCCCGGGACAGGGGCTGCCTACGAGCAGTACTTC. It encodes CASSPGTGAAYEQYF.

This clone has a handful of counts. The chain is built from TRBV6-5 and TRBJ1-1, with 7 bases lining up with TRBD1. This CDR3 has 15 residues. The germline CDR1 and CDR2 sequences are MNHEY and SVGAGI. Trimming cost V 6 bases and J 2 bases; bases outside gene matches: 9. For the CDR3, the DNA is TGTGCCAGCAGGCGACAGGGAATGATAAACACTGAAGCTTTCTTT. It is translated as CASRRQGMINTEAFF.

V usage is TRBV4-1 and J usage is TRBJ1-4; tentative D call: TRBD1 (5 bases). Trimming took off 1 base at V and 3 bases at J, with 12 bases between the two ends. There are 16 residues in the CDR3. Germline CDR1 is MGHRA and CDR2 is YSYEKL. CDR3 nucleotides: TGCGCCAGCAGCCAAGGGGCAGCGGGGGCTAATGAAAAACTGTTTTTT. It specifies CASSQGAAGANEKLFF.

This rearrangement joins TRBV4-1 to TRBJ2-7; D is possibly TRBD1 (7 bases). The CDR3 is 17 residues long. V lost 2 bases to trimming and J lost 6 bases, with 23 bases between them. CDR1 is MGHRA and CDR2 is YSYEKL in the germline V gene. CDR3 region: CASSQIGTAGRVREQYF. The DNA for the CDR3 is TGCGCCAGCAGCCAAATCGGGACAGCCGGGAGAGTGCGCGAGCAGTACTTC.

The rearrangement joins TRBV7-9 to TRBJ1-4, with 7 bases fitting TRBD1. This CDR3 has 15 amino acids. Germline CDR1 reads SEHNR; CDR2 reads FQNEAQ (reference sequence). V was pared by 5 bases and J by 2 bases, with 5 bases of the junction left unmatched. CDR3: CASSDKQGTNEKLFF. CDR3 in DNA: TGTGCCAGCAGCGACAAACAGGGGACTAATGAAAAACTGTTTTTT.

V gene TRBV19 combines with J gene TRBJ2-5; D is uncertain. The better agreement between TRBJ2-7 and the DNA end casts doubt on the J call. This CDR3 has 11 amino acids. Germline V gives CDR1 LNHDA, CDR2 SQIVND (reference sequence). The CDR3 nucleotides read TGTGCCAGTATGGGTTGGGACGAGCAGTACTTC. It translates to CASMGWDEQYF.

V is TRBV11-2 and J is TRBJ2-2; D is unclear. The CDR3 runs to 16 residues. From germline, CDR1 is SGHAT and CDR2 FQNNGV. With 5 bases removed from V and 4 bases from J, the gap between germline ends came to 17 bases. The CDR3 DNA follows: TGTGCCAGCAGCCCATTACGGGCCGGATTCACCGGGGAGCTGTTTTTT. This codes for CASSPLRAGFTGELFF.

V usage is TRBV11-3 and J usage is TRBJ2-2, with D perhaps given as TRBD1 or TRBD2 (6 bases each). Germline lookup yields CDR1 SGHNT and CDR2 YENEEA. Trimming took off 0 bases at V and 5 bases at J, with 16 bases between the two ends. The CDR3 has 17 residues. The CDR3 is CASSLDPRQGRTGELFF. CDR3 DNA sequence: TGTGCCAGCAGCTTAGATCCCCGGCAGGGGAGGACCGGGGAGCTGTTTTTT.

The chain has TRBV6-6 and TRBJ2-7; D ambiguous. This CDR3 is built from 15 residues. The germline V and J ends were trimmed by 6 bases and 1 base, with 16 bases remaining between them. Germline V gene lookup returns CDR1 MNHNY and CDR2 SVGAGI (reference sequence). The CDR3, as DNA: TGTGCCAGCAGATCGTGGGGTCTAAGTTCCTACGAGCAGTACTTC. This gives the protein CASRSWGLSSYEQYF.

V usage is TRBV9 and J usage is TRBJ2-3, with TRBD2 identical over 8 bases. There are 16 residues in the CDR3. CDR1 and CDR2 (germline): SGDLS, YYNGEE. Losses at the gene ends were 0 bases for V and 4 bases for J; bases not matched to a gene: 7. This chain's CDR3 is CASSVGSAGGPDTQYF. The CDR3 bases are TGTGCCAGCAGCGTAGGGAGCGCGGGAGGACCAGATACGCAGTATTTT.

The CDR3 region is CSVDGTSVYNEQFF. The CDR3 DNA follows: TGCAGCGTTGACGGGACTAGCGTATACAATGAGCAGTTCTTC. The chain carries TRBV29-1 and TRBJ2-1; 10 bases fit TRBD2. Unmatched junction bases numbered 3, after V lost 3 bases and J lost 4 bases. Germline values: CDR1 SQVTM, CDR2 ANQGSEA. This CDR3 region has 14 residues.